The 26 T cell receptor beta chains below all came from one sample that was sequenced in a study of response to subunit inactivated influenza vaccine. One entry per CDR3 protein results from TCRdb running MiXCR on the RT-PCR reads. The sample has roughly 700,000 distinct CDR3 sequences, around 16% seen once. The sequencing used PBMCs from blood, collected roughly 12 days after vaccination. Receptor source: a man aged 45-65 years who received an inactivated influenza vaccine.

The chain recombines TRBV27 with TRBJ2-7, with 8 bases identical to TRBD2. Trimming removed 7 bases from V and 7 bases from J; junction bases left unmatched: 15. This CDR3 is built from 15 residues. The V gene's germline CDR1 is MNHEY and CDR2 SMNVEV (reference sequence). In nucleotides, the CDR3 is TGTGCCAGCAAACAACAAGCGGGAGCATCTGGAGAGCAGTACTTC. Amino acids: CASKQQAGASGEQYF.

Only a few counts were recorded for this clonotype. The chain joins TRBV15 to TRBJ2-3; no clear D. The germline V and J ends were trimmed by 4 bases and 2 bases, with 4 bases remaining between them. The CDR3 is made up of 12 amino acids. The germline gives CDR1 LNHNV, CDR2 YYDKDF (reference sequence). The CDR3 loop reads CATSIATDTQYF. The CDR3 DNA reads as TGTGCCACCAGCATAGCCACAGATACGCAGTATTTT.

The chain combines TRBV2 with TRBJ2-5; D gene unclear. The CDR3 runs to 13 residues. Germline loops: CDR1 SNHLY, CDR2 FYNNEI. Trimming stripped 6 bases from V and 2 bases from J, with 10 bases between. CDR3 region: CASSQNMQETQYF. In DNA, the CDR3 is TGTGCCAGCAGCCAAAACATGCAAGAGACCCAGTACTTC.

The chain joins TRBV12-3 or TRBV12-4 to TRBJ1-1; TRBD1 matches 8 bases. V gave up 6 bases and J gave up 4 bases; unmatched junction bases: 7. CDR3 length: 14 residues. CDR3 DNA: TGTGCCAGCAGCGACAGGGGCCTCGGCACTGAAGCTTTCTTT. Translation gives CASSDRGLGTEAFF.

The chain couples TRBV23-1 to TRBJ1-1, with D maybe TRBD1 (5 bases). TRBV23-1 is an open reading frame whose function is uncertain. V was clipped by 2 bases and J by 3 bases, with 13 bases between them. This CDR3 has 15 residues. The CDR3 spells CASSQSAGTHTEAFF. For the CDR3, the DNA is TGCGCCAGCAGTCAAAGTGCAGGGACGCACACTGAAGCTTTCTTT.

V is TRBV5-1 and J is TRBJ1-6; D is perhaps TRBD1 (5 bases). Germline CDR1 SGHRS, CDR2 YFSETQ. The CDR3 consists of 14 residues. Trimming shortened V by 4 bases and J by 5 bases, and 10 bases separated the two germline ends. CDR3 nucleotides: TGCGCCAGCAGCCGCAGGGAGAATAATTCACCCCTCCACTTT. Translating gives CASSRRENNSPLHF.

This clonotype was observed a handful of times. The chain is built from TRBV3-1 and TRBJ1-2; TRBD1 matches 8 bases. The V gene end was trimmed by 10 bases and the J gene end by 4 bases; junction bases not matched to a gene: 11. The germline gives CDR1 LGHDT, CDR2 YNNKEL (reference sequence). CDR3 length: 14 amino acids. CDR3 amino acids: CATTTGGRSYGYTF. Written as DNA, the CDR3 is TGTGCCACCACAACAGGGGGTAGAAGCTATGGCTACACCTTC.

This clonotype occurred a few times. For the CDR3, the DNA is TGCGCCAGCAGCTCAAAGAACTACGAGCAGTACTTC. It translates to CASSSKNYEQYF. The V and J genes are TRBV5-1 and TRBJ2-7; D is ambiguous. The length of the CDR3 is 12 residues. In germline, CDR1 is SGHRS, CDR2 YFSETQ. The ends were cut back, 3 bases at V and 3 bases at J, with 7 bases in the middle.

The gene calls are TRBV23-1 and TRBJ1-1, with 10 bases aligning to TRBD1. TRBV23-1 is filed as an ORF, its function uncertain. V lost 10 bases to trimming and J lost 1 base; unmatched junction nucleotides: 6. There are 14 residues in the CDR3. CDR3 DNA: TGCGCCACCATCTGGGACAGGGGGAACACTGAAGCTTTCTTT. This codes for CATIWDRGNTEAFF.

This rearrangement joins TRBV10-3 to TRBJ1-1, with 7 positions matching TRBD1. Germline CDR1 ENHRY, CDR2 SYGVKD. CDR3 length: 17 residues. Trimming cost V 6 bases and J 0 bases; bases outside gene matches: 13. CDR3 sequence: CAISRQGFAQLNTEAFF. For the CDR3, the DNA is TGTGCCATCAGCAGACAGGGTTTCGCCCAATTGAACACTGAAGCTTTCTTT.

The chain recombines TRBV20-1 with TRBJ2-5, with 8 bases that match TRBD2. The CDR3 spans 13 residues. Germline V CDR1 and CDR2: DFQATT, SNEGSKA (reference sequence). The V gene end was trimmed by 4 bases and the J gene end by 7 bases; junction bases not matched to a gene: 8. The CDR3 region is CSATDWREATQYF. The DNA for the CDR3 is TGCAGTGCTACCGACTGGCGGGAGGCGACCCAGTACTTC.

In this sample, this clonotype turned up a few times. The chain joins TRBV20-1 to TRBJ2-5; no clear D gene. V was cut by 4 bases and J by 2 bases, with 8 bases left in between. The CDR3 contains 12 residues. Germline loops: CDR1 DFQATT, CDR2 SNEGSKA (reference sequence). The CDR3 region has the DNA TGCAGTGCTATCGCGGATCAAGAGACCCAGTACTTC. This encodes CSAIADQETQYF.

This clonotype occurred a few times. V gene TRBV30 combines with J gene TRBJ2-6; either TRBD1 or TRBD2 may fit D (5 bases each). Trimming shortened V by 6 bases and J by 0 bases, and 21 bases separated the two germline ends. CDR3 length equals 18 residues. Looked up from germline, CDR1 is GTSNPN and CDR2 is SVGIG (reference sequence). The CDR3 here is CACPGTASYLSGANVLTF. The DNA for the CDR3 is TGTGCCTGCCCCGGGACCGCCTCTTATCTCTCTGGGGCCAACGTCCTGACTTTC.

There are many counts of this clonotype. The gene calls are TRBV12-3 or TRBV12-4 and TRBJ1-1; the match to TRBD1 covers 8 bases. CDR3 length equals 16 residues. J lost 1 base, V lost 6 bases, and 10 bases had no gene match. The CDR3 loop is CASSPGQATSNTEAFF. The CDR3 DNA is TGTGCCAGCAGCCCGGGACAGGCCACATCGAACACTGAAGCTTTCTTT.

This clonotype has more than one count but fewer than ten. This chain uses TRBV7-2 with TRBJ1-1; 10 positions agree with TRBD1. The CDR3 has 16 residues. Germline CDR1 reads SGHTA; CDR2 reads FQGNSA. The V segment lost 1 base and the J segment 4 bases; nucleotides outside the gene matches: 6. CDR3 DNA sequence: TGTGCCAGCAGCTTAGTCTGGGACAGGGGTTTCACTGAAGCTTTCTTT. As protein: CASSLVWDRGFTEAFF.

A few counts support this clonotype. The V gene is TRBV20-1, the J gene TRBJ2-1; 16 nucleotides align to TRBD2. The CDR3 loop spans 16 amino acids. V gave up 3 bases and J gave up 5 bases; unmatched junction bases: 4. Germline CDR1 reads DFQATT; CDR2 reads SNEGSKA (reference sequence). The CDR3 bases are TGCAGTGCTAGTATGGGACTAGCGGGGGGGGACAATGAGCAGTTCTTC. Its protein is CSASMGLAGGDNEQFF.

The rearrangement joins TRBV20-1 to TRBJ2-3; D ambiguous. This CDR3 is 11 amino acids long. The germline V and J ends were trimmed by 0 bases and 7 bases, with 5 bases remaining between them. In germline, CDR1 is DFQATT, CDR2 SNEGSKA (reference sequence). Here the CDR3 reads CSARDPYTQYF. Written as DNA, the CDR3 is TGCAGTGCTAGAGATCCATATACGCAGTATTTT.

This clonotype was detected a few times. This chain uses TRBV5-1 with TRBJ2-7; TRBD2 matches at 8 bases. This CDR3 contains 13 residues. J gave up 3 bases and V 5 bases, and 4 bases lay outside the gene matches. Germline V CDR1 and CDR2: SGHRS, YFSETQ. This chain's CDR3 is CASRPTSVYEQYF. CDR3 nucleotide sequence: TGCGCCAGCAGACCGACTAGCGTCTACGAGCAGTACTTC.

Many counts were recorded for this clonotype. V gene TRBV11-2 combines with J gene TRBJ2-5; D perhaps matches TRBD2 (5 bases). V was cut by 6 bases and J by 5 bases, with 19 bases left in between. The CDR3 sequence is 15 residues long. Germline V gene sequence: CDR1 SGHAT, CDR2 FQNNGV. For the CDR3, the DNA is TGTGCCAGCAGTTCGTCGAGGGCGGCACGGGAGACCCAGTACTTC. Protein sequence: CASSSSRAARETQYF.

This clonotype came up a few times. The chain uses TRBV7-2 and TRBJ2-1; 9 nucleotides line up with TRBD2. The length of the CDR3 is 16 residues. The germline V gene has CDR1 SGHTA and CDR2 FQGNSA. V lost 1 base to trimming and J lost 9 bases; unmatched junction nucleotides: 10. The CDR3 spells CASSLVSGGRGFEQFF. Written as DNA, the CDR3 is TGTGCCAGCAGCTTAGTGTCGGGCGGGAGGGGTTTTGAGCAGTTCTTC.

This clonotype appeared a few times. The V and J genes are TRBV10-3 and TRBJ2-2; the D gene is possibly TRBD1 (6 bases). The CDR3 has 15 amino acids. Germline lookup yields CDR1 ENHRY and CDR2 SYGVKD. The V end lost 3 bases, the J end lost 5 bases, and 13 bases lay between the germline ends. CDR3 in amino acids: CAISDPNRGTGELFF. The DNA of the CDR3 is TGTGCCATCAGTGACCCCAATAGGGGGACCGGGGAGCTGTTTTTT.

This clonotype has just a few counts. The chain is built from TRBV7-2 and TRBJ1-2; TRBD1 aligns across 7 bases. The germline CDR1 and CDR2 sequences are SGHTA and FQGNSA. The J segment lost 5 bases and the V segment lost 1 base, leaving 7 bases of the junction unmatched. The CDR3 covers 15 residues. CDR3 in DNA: TGTGCCAGCAGCTTAGATAGGGGGCGGCTTTATGGCTACACCTTC. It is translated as CASSLDRGRLYGYTF.

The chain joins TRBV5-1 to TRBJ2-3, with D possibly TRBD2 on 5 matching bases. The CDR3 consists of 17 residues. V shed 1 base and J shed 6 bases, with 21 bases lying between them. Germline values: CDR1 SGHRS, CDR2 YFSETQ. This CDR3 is CASSLFSAGRGFDTQYF. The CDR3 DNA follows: TGCGCCAGCAGCTTGTTTTCAGCCGGTAGAGGGTTCGATACGCAGTATTTT.

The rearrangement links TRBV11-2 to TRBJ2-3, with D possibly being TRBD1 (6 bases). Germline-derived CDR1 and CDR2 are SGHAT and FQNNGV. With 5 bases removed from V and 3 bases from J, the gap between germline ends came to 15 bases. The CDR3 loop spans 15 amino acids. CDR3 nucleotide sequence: TGTGCCAGCAGCGGTATCAGGGGTCGGACAGATACGCAGTATTTT. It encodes CASSGIRGRTDTQYF.

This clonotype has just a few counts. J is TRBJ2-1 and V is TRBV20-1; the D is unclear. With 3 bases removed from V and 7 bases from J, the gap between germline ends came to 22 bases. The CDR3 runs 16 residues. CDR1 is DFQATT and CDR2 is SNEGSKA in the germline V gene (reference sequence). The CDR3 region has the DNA TGCAGTGCTAGTACATGGAACCCCGTTAACTCAAATGAGCAGTTCTTC. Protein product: CSASTWNPVNSNEQFF.

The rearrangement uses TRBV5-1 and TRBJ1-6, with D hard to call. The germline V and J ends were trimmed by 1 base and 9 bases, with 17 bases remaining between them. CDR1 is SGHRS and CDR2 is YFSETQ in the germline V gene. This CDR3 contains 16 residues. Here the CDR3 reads CASSLRMVGEGSPLHF. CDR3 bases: TGCGCCAGCAGCTTGAGGATGGTTGGAGAGGGTTCACCCCTCCACTTT.